A single sample gave rise to the 22 T cell receptor beta chains below, sequenced in a study of blood T cell repertoires in COVID-19 (dated by TCRdb to 2020 to 2021). The library was made by the immunoSEQ multiplex PCR assay. The immuneACCESS repertoire file appears here via TCRdb, limited to in-frame rearrangements. These files lack a portion of the clones; in checked studies, under half of the deficit traces to unresolved V genes, and the cause of the others is not known. The sample records 97,000 or so clones, approximately 91% of which are singletons. Together, the top ten hold less than 4.5% of the sample. Sequencing input: peripheral blood. These receptors originate from a man aged 18 to 30 with acute or convalescent COVID-19.

The chain joins TRBV19 to TRBJ1-1; D unresolved. Deletions cut 5 bases from V and 4 bases from J, with 14 bases between. Germline assignment: CDR1 LNHDA and CDR2 SQIVND (reference sequence). The CDR3 has 14 amino acids. Here the CDR3 reads CASSEAFTGTEAFF. CDR3 coding DNA: TGTGCCAGTAGTGAAGCCTTTACGGGCACTGAAGCTTTCTTT. Drawing the rest from reference TRBV19 and TRBJ1-1, the complete variable domain is DGGITQSPKYLFRKEGQNVTLSCEQNLNHDAMYWYRQDPGQGLRLIYYSQIVNDFQKGDIAEGYSVSREKKESFPLTVTSAQKNPTAFYLCASSEAFTGTEAFFGQGTRLTVV.

CDR3 sequence reads: CASQAGGLGTQYF. The CDR3 DNA sequence: TGTGCCAGCCAGGCAGGGGGCTTAGGGACCCAGTACTTC. The chain carries TRBV6-5 and TRBJ2-5; 8 nucleotides agree with TRBD1. Germline V gene data show CDR1 as MNHEY and CDR2 as SVGAGI. The junction had 9 bases not matched to a gene; V was cut back by 8 bases and J by 7 bases. The length of the CDR3 is 13 residues.

This chain links TRBV11-2 with TRBJ1-2; TRBD1 aligns across 9 bases. The J segment lost 1 base and the V segment lost 5 bases, leaving 11 bases of the junction unmatched. The CDR3 extends over 17 amino acids. CDR1 and CDR2 (germline): SGHAT, FQNNGV. CDR3 loop: CASSASGGQGVNYGYTF. CDR3 in DNA: TGTGCCAGCAGCGCATCTGGGGGACAGGGAGTTAACTATGGCTACACCTTC. The whole variable domain, filled in from reference TRBV11-2 and TRBJ1-2, reads EAGVAQSPRYKIIEKRQSVAFWCNPISGHATLYWYQQILGQGPKLLIQFQNNGVVDDSQLPKDRFSAERLKGVDSTLKIQPAKLEDSAVYLCASSASGGQGVNYGYTFGSGTRLTVV.

The chain joins TRBV6-1 to TRBJ1-4; D might be TRBD1 (5 bases). This CDR3 comprises 13 residues. Between the trimmed V and J ends, which lost 1 base and 9 bases, there was a span of 9 bases. CDR1 is MNHNS and CDR2 is SASEGT in the germline V gene. The CDR3 spells CASSEDMGQKLFF. The CDR3 DNA sequence: TGTGCCAGCAGTGAAGATATGGGGCAAAAACTGTTTTTT.

This clone was counted once. In DNA form, the CDR3 reads TGCGCCAGCAGCCCCCGTACAGGGGAGATGAACACTGAAGCTTTCTTT. This encodes CASSPRTGEMNTEAFF. V is TRBV5-1 and J is TRBJ1-1; 7 bases map to TRBD1. The trim removed 4 bases at V and 0 bases at J, leaving 9 bases unmatched. Germline values: CDR1 SGHRS, CDR2 YFSETQ. The CDR3 contains 16 residues.

The chain links TRBV19 to TRBJ2-5; 8 nucleotides line up with TRBD2. Germline V gene lookup returns CDR1 LNHDA and CDR2 SQIVND (reference sequence). The CDR3 runs to 14 residues. V lost 4 bases and J lost 3; bases outside the gene matches: 4. The CDR3 sequence: CASSKVLAEETQYF. In DNA form, the CDR3 reads TGTGCCAGTAGTAAGGTACTAGCGGAAGAGACCCAGTACTTC.

The CDR3 DNA is TGCAGCGTCGGGACAGAATTCTATGGCTACACCTTC. As protein: CSVGTEFYGYTF. The chain joins TRBV29-1 to TRBJ1-2; TRBD1 matches 7 bases. CDR3 length: 12 residues. Germline trimming cut 6 bases from V and 4 bases from J; bases unmatched to any gene: 5. The V gene's germline CDR1 is SQVTM and CDR2 ANQGSEA.

The V gene is TRBV11-2, the J gene TRBJ1-1, with a possible D match to TRBD1 (6 bases). V lost 7 bases and J 4 bases, leaving 13 bases between the germline ends. Germline V gene data show CDR1 as SGHAT and CDR2 as FQNNGV. The CDR3 has 13 residues. The CDR3 bases are TGTGCCAGCAATACCAGGGGATCCACTGAAGCTTTCTTT. It translates to CASNTRGSTEAFF.

This chain connects TRBV6-6 to TRBJ1-5; no clear D gene. CDR1 MNHNY and CDR2 SVGAGI come from the germline V gene (reference sequence). Trimming shortened V by 0 bases and J by 7 bases, and 7 bases separated the two germline ends. The CDR3 covers 13 residues. DNA of the CDR3: TGTGCCAGCAGTTACTCATACTACCAGCCCCAGCATTTT. The encoded protein is CASSYSYYQPQHF.

The rearrangement uses TRBV19 and TRBJ2-7; D remains unclear. V was trimmed by 5 bases and J by 6 bases, leaving 8 bases between them. The CDR3 totals 11 residues. Germline CDR1 is LNHDA and CDR2 is SQIVND (reference sequence). In DNA form, the CDR3 reads TGTGCCAGTAGTGCCTACGGCGAGCAGTACTTC. It encodes CASSAYGEQYF.

The chain employs TRBV19 and TRBJ2-3, with D possibly being TRBD2 (6 bases). CDR1 LNHDA and CDR2 SQIVND come from the germline V gene (reference sequence). V lost 6 bases and J lost 0, with 25 bases in between. CDR3 length equals 19 residues. Here the CDR3 DNA reads TGTGCCAGTAGGTCGAGGAGCACGGCGGGGTTAATTAGCACAGATACGCAGTATTTT. Protein: CASRSRSTAGLISTDTQYF.

The rearrangement joins TRBV6-5 to TRBJ2-2; TRBD1 matches at 7 bases. The CDR3 extends over 15 amino acids. Trimming took 0 bases from V and 6 from J; bases not matched to a gene: 4. From germline, CDR1 is MNHEY and CDR2 SVGAGI. CDR3 in DNA: TGTGCCAGCAGTTACTCGGCGACAGGGCCCGGGGAGCTGTTTTTT. As protein: CASSYSATGPGELFF.

This CDR3 reads CASRGGQGRPQHF. CDR3 nucleotide sequence: TGTGCCAGCAGGGGGGGGCAGGGGCGGCCCCAGCATTTT. The rearrangement joins TRBV28 to TRBJ1-5; tentative D call: TRBD1 (6 bases). The V end was cut by 6 bases, the J end by 9 bases, with 15 bases between. From germline, CDR1 is MDHEN and CDR2 SYDVKM. This CDR3 region has 13 residues. Using reference TRBV28 and TRBJ1-5 for the parts outside the CDR3, the full variable domain is DVKVTQSSRYLVKRTGEKVFLECVQDMDHENMFWYRQDPGLGLRLIYFSYDVKMKEKGDIPEGYSVSREKKERFSLILESASTNQTSMYLCASRGGQGRPQHFGDGTRLSIL.

The gene calls are TRBV9 and TRBJ2-3; the match to TRBD1 covers 8 bases. This CDR3 has 15 amino acids. CDR1 is SGDLS, CDR2 YYNGEE, per germline. J was trimmed by 0 bases and V by 2 bases; bases with no gene match: 2. DNA of the CDR3: TGTGCCAGCAGCGTCCGGACAGGGAGCACAGATACGCAGTATTTT. It specifies CASSVRTGSTDTQYF.

This chain connects TRBV18 to TRBJ2-1, with D possibly matching TRBD1 (5 bases). Germline CDR1 KGHSH, CDR2 LQKENI. The CDR3 loop spans 14 amino acids. V was trimmed by 3 bases and J by 3 bases, leaving 9 bases between them. The CDR3 sequence is CASSPSRDYNEQFF. DNA for the CDR3: TGTGCCAGCTCACCCTCCAGGGACTACAATGAGCAGTTCTTC.

This chain uses TRBV6-5 with TRBJ2-7; D unclear. The CDR3 runs 13 residues. Germline V gene lookup returns CDR1 MNHEY and CDR2 SVGAGI. The V end was cut by 2 bases, the J end by 1 base, with 6 bases between. The CDR3 DNA is TGTGCCAGCAGTTACGGGCAGTCCTACGAGCAGTACTTC. It codes for CASSYGQSYEQYF.

This sequence joins TRBV25-1 and TRBJ2-7, with D tentatively TRBD1 (6 bases). CDR1 is MGHDK, CDR2 SYGVNS, per germline. This CDR3 region has 12 residues. Between the trimmed V and J ends, which lost 4 bases and 4 bases, there was a span of 8 bases. CDR3 DNA: TGTGCCAGCAGTGTGACAGGTTACGAGCAGTACTTC. It specifies CASSVTGYEQYF.

The chain links TRBV24-1 to TRBJ2-5; D not certain. V was clipped by 1 base and J by 4 bases, with 9 bases between them. CDR3 length: 14 residues. From germline, CDR1 is KGHDR and CDR2 SFDVKD. For the CDR3, the DNA is TGTGCCACCAGTGATTTAGACACCTCAGAGACCCAGTACTTC. Protein product: CATSDLDTSETQYF.

V and J are TRBV5-6 and TRBJ2-5; 12 nucleotides match TRBD2. Germline CDR1 SGHDT, CDR2 YYEEEE. Losses at the gene ends were 2 bases for V and 3 bases for J; bases not matched to a gene: 8. This CDR3 region has 17 residues. CDR3 region: CASSFHPRTSGKETQYF. The CDR3 DNA sequence: TGTGCCAGCAGCTTTCACCCCCGGACTAGCGGGAAAGAGACCCAGTACTTC.

V is TRBV20-1 and J is TRBJ2-4, with a tentative D call TRBD1 (6 bases). Germline CDR1 reads DFQATT; CDR2 reads SNEGSKA (reference sequence). This CDR3 contains 11 residues. V was pared by 2 bases and J by 8 bases, with 7 bases between. CDR3 protein: CSARQGYIQYF. As DNA, the CDR3 is TGCAGTGCTAGACAGGGGTACATTCAGTACTTC.

The rearrangement joins TRBV7-9 to TRBJ1-1; D is uncertain. The germline gives CDR1 SEHNR, CDR2 FQNEAQ (reference sequence). Trimming pared 3 bases from V and 4 bases from J, leaving 15 bases between. The CDR3 is 15 amino acids. CDR3: CASSLAGPGSTEAFF. For the CDR3, the DNA is TGTGCCAGCAGCTTGGCCGGCCCGGGGAGCACTGAAGCTTTCTTT.

This clone showed up just once. This chain uses TRBV19 with TRBJ1-1; D uncertain. V was clipped by 3 bases and J by 3 bases, with 8 bases between them. Germline assignment: CDR1 LNHDA and CDR2 SQIVND (reference sequence). The CDR3 covers 13 residues. The CDR3 sequence is CASSILRDTEAFF. CDR3 coding DNA: TGTGCCAGTAGTATTCTCCGGGACACTGAAGCTTTCTTT.